One and the same sample provided the 20 T cell receptor beta chains below, sequenced in a study of cytomegalovirus exposure and HLA in healthy donors. Researchers ran the PCR with 60 Vbeta and 13 Jbeta primers. Sequencing was performed with immunoSEQ multiplex PCR; in TCRdb, only in-frame clones are kept and a portion is missing. The sample holds 180,000 or so clones, roughly 87% seen once. The sample taken for sequencing was PBMCs. The receptors here all came from a man in his forties or fifties in good health and CMV-seronegative.

This rearrangement joins TRBV29-1 to TRBJ2-1, with a possible D match to TRBD2 (5 bases). Trimming took 1 base from V and 4 from J, leaving 8 bases between them. CDR3 size: 13 residues. The germline V gene encodes CDR1 SQVTM and CDR2 ANQGSEA. The CDR3 region has the DNA TGCAGCGTTGAAGGGAGGAAATACAATGAGCAGTTCTTC. It translates to CSVEGRKYNEQFF.

The rearrangement joins TRBV5-1 to TRBJ2-3; D gene ambiguous. The CDR3 is 15 amino acids. Per germline, CDR1 SGHRS and CDR2 YFSETQ. Trimming left V 1 base short and J 3 bases short, with 12 bases between. The CDR3 region is CASSLKGAVTDTQYF. The CDR3 DNA is TGCGCCAGCAGCTTGAAAGGTGCGGTAACAGATACGCAGTATTTT.

The table lists this clone with a count of one. This sequence joins TRBV7-2 and TRBJ1-1; 8 bases are a match to TRBD1. Trimming at V came to 1 base and at J to 9 bases, leaving 1 base not matched to a gene. Germline lookup yields CDR1 SGHTA and CDR2 FQGNSA. The CDR3 totals 12 residues. The CDR3: CASSLGQGKAFF. CDR3 bases: TGTGCCAGCAGCTTAGGACAGGGGAAAGCTTTCTTT.

In DNA form, the CDR3 reads TGTGCCAGTAGTATTGGCCCTGGGGAGCTGTTTTTT. It codes for CASSIGPGELFF. V usage is TRBV19 and J usage is TRBJ2-2, with D unresolved. The CDR3 totals 12 residues. Germline V CDR1 and CDR2: LNHDA, SQIVND (reference sequence). V gave up 3 bases and J gave up 8 bases, with 7 bases separating them.

This clone was seen a handful of times. This chain connects TRBV2 to TRBJ2-5, with D possibly matching TRBD2 (6 bases). Germline V gene sequence: CDR1 SNHLY, CDR2 FYNNEI. V was trimmed by 3 bases and J by 2 bases, leaving 13 bases between them. The CDR3 is 15 amino acids. The CDR3 is CASSDSGRIQETQYF. CDR3 sequence (DNA): TGTGCCAGCAGTGACAGCGGGCGTATTCAAGAGACCCAGTACTTC.

The chain combines TRBV7-9 with TRBJ1-2; 7 nucleotides align to TRBD1. Germline V gene sequence: CDR1 SEHNR, CDR2 FQNEAQ (reference sequence). The length of the CDR3 is 14 residues. Trimming removed 7 bases from V and 5 bases from J; junction bases left unmatched: 10. The CDR3 sequence: CASTPGQSPYGYTF. CDR3 sequence (DNA): TGTGCCAGCACTCCGGGACAGAGCCCGTATGGCTACACCTTC. The full variable domain, its missing parts supplied by reference TRBV7-9 and TRBJ1-2, is DTGVSQNPRHKITKRGQNVTFRCDPISEHNRLYWYRQTLGQGPEFLTYFQNEAQLEKSRLLSDRFSAERPKGSFSTLEIQRTEQGDSAMYLCASTPGQSPYGYTFGSGTRLTVV.

This rearrangement joins TRBV11-3 to TRBJ1-1; the match to TRBD1 covers 7 bases. The V and J ends lost 5 bases and 3 bases, in that order; junction bases with no gene match: 12. Germline lookup yields CDR1 SGHNT and CDR2 YENEEA. This CDR3 has 16 amino acids. CDR3 protein: CASSPDRVPRDTEAFF. CDR3 DNA sequence: TGTGCCAGCAGCCCTGACAGGGTCCCTCGGGACACTGAAGCTTTCTTT.

This clone appeared once. CDR3 nucleotide sequence: TGTGCCAGCAGCCAAGAGAGGGTGAGAGGCTACACCTTC. Residues: CASSQERVRGYTF. V is TRBV4-2 and J is TRBJ1-2; D is uncertain. The CDR3 totals 13 residues. Trimming stripped 0 bases from V and 8 bases from J, with 10 bases between. Germline assignment: CDR1 LGHNA and CDR2 YNFKEQ.

The rearrangement joins TRBV9 to TRBJ1-4; 7 positions agree with TRBD1. In germline, CDR1 is SGDLS, CDR2 YYNGEE. The CDR3 spans 14 residues. The junction had 14 bases not matched to a gene; V was cut back by 5 bases and J by 13 bases. The CDR3, as DNA: TGTGCCAGCAGTCCGGGACAGCGACTGTCTGGACTGTTTTTT. It encodes CASSPGQRLSGLFF.

The chain has TRBV28 and TRBJ1-5; D is perhaps TRBD1 (6 bases). V was trimmed by 3 bases and J by 6 bases, leaving 12 bases between them. This CDR3 comprises 14 residues. CDR1 and CDR2 (germline): MDHEN, SYDVKM. CDR3 coding DNA: TGTGCCAGCAGTTTCGCGGGGGCGTCTCAGCCCCAGCATTTT. Translation: CASSFAGASQPQHF.

CDR3 sequence (DNA): TGTGCCAGCAGTTCCCGTCTAGCGGTCTCCTACAATGAGCAGTTCTTC. Protein product: CASSSRLAVSYNEQFF. This sequence joins TRBV28 and TRBJ2-1; 7 bases map to TRBD2. Germline lookup yields CDR1 MDHEN and CDR2 SYDVKM. The J segment lost 0 bases and the V segment lost 4 bases, leaving 6 bases of the junction unmatched. The CDR3 totals 16 residues. Variable domain in full (rest from reference TRBV28 and TRBJ2-1): DVKVTQSSRYLVKRTGEKVFLECVQDMDHENMFWYRQDPGLGLRLIYFSYDVKMKEKGDIPEGYSVSREKKERFSLILESASTNQTSMYLCASSSRLAVSYNEQFFGPGTRLTVL.

J is TRBJ1-5 and V is TRBV28; TRBD1 matches 7 bases. V shed 6 bases, J shed 0 bases, and the junction held 20 bases outside the gene matches. The CDR3 loop spans 20 amino acids. The germline gives CDR1 MDHEN, CDR2 SYDVKM. The DNA for the CDR3 is TGTGCCAGCAGGTTCCCCCGGGACAGCGTTGCCGATTATAGCAATCAGCCCCAGCATTTT. It yields the protein CASRFPRDSVADYSNQPQHF.

This clone was observed a handful of times. The chain employs TRBV19 and TRBJ1-3; no clear D gene. The CDR3 consists of 13 residues. Germline values: CDR1 LNHDA, CDR2 SQIVND (reference sequence). Trimming stripped 3 bases from V and 3 bases from J, with 6 bases between. The CDR3 here is CASSIAVGNTIYF. As DNA, the CDR3 is TGTGCCAGTAGTATCGCAGTTGGAAACACCATATATTTT.

The chain is built from TRBV5-1 and TRBJ2-3; 10 bases agree with TRBD2. Germline V CDR1 and CDR2: SGHRS, YFSETQ. This CDR3 region has 17 residues. Trimming cost V 0 bases and J 1 base; bases outside gene matches: 5. Here the CDR3 DNA reads TGCGCCAGCAGCTTGGAAGGGACTAGCGAGGGCACAGATACGCAGTATTTT. The encoded protein is CASSLEGTSEGTDTQYF.

CDR3 coding DNA: TGTGCCAGCAGTGGTCAGGGTGGGAACATTCAGTACTTC. It translates to CASSGQGGNIQYF. The gene calls are TRBV25-1 and TRBJ2-4; weak D call: TRBD1 (5 bases). V dropped 4 bases and J dropped 7 bases, with 11 bases sitting between them. CDR3 length: 13 amino acids. Germline loops: CDR1 MGHDK, CDR2 SYGVNS.

This chain joins TRBV7-3 and TRBJ2-7; 14 bases match TRBD2. V lost 4 bases and J lost 7; bases outside the gene matches: 15. Germline V gene lookup returns CDR1 SGHTA and CDR2 FQGTGA. This CDR3 has 18 amino acids. CDR3 sequence reads: CASSSRLAGGPSCLEQYF. The DNA of the CDR3 is TGTGCCAGCAGCTCGAGACTAGCGGGAGGGCCTTCCTGCTTGGAGCAGTACTTC.

V gene TRBV5-4 combines with J gene TRBJ1-4; TRBD1 agrees at 11 bases. J gave up 4 bases and V 4 bases, and 3 bases lay outside the gene matches. The CDR3 loop spans 15 amino acids. Germline V gene sequence: CDR1 SGHNT, CDR2 YYREEE (reference sequence). The CDR3 DNA sequence: TGTGCCAGCAGCGGACAGGGGGCGGGTAATGAAAAACTGTTTTTT. Translation: CASSGQGAGNEKLFF.

V usage is TRBV6-6 and J usage is TRBJ1-6; tentatively, D is TRBD1 (6 bases). The CDR3 covers 15 residues. Germline CDR1 and CDR2: MNHNY and SVGAGI (reference sequence). Trimming removed 0 bases at V and 7 bases at J, with 10 bases between. The CDR3 DNA follows: TGTGCCAGCAGTTACTCTGGGACACAGAATTCACCCCTCCACTTT. Translating it yields CASSYSGTQNSPLHF.

The chain joins TRBV5-1 to TRBJ1-4; TRBD1 is a possible D gene (6 bases). The ends were cut back, 0 bases at V and 5 bases at J, with 14 bases in the middle. This CDR3 has 16 residues. The germline V gene has CDR1 SGHRS and CDR2 YFSETQ. CDR3 bases: TGCGCCAGCAGCTTGGACAGGGCTCCCCCAAATGAAAAACTGTTTTTT. Amino acid sequence: CASSLDRAPPNEKLFF. Together with reference TRBV5-1 and TRBJ1-4, the CDR3 gives the full variable domain: KAGVTQTPRYLIKTRGQQVTLSCSPISGHRSVSWYQQTPGQGLQFLFEYFSETQRNKGNFPGRFSGRQFSNSRSEMNVSTLELGDSALYLCASSLDRAPPNEKLFFGSGTQLSVL.

This sequence joins TRBV7-2 and TRBJ2-3; tentative D call: TRBD2 (5 bases). V was clipped by 0 bases and J by 1 base, with 5 bases between them. Germline-derived CDR1 and CDR2 are SGHTA and FQGNSA. The CDR3 has 14 residues. The CDR3 spells CASSLARGTDTQYF. The CDR3 DNA sequence: TGTGCCAGCAGCTTAGCGCGGGGCACAGATACGCAGTATTTT.